The 21 T cell receptor beta chains below all came from one sample that was sequenced in a study of memory CD4+ T cells and cytomegalovirus serostatus. Measured with immunoSEQ multiplex PCR; TCRdb has only the in-frame clones, and not every one. The sample carries 55,000 to 80,000 clones, about 80% recorded once. Single viable CD3+CD4+CD8-CD45RO+ cells were sorted as the memory CD4+ T cells. Material for sequencing was memory CD4+ T cells from blood. These receptors all stem from an adult in good health and CMV-seropositive.

This chain links TRBV13 with TRBJ1-6; D remains unclear. The V gene lost 5 bases and the J gene lost 7 bases, with 12 bases spanning the gap. The CDR3 totals 14 residues. CDR1 PRHDT and CDR2 FYEKMQ come from the germline V gene (reference sequence). CDR3 protein: CASSRLGRNSPLHF. The CDR3 DNA reads as TGTGCCAGCAGCCGCCTAGGGAGAAATTCACCCCTCCACTTT.

The chain has TRBV28 and TRBJ1-2, with TRBD1 identical over 9 bases. The CDR3 extends over 13 amino acids. Germline CDR1 is MDHEN and CDR2 is SYDVKM. Germline trimming cut 6 bases from V and 6 bases from J; bases unmatched to any gene: 5. The CDR3 coding sequence is TGTGCCAGCAGAACTACAGGGGGCCATGGCTACACCTTC. It codes for CASRTTGGHGYTF.

The chain links TRBV4-1 to TRBJ2-7; 7 bases align to TRBD1. The CDR3 covers 13 residues. CDR1 and CDR2 (germline): MGHRA, YSYEKL. V shed 2 bases and J 3 bases; nucleotides not matched to a gene: 1. Here the CDR3 reads CASSQRQGYEQYF. The CDR3 nucleotides read TGCGCCAGCAGCCAAAGACAGGGCTACGAGCAGTACTTC.

This rearrangement joins TRBV4-2 to TRBJ2-7, with D hard to call. Germline V gives CDR1 LGHNA, CDR2 YNFKEQ. V lost 1 base and J 2 bases, leaving 0 bases between the germline ends. This CDR3 has 11 residues. CDR3 nucleotides: TGTGCCAGCAGCCAAGCCTACGAGCAGTACTTC. Its translation: CASSQAYEQYF.

This clone was counted once. V gene TRBV6-1 combines with J gene TRBJ2-3, with 8 bases identical to TRBD2. This CDR3 spans 16 amino acids. From germline, CDR1 is MNHNS and CDR2 SASEGT. Trimming cost V 3 bases and J 6 bases; bases outside gene matches: 11. CDR3 coding DNA: TGTGCCAGCAGTGAGGGCCCGGGGGGGCCGGTGGATACGCAGTATTTT. It specifies CASSEGPGGPVDTQYF.

The rearrangement links TRBV11-3 to TRBJ2-2; D possibly corresponds to TRBD2 (6 bases). CDR3 length equals 14 residues. Trimming pared 2 bases from V and 7 bases from J, leaving 11 bases between. Germline assignment: CDR1 SGHNT and CDR2 YENEEA. DNA of the CDR3: TGTGCCAGCAGCTTACGGGGGTTCGACGGGGAGCTGTTTTTT. This codes for CASSLRGFDGELFF. Variable domain in full (rest from reference TRBV11-3 and TRBJ2-2): EAGVVQSPRYKIIEKKQPVAFWCNPISGHNTLYWYLQNLGQGPELLIRYENEEAVDDSQLPKDRFSAERLKGVDSTLKIQPAELGDSAVYLCASSLRGFDGELFFGEGSRLTVL.

This clone was seen a handful of times. V usage is TRBV6-5 and J usage is TRBJ1-1; D uncertain. The germline CDR1 and CDR2 sequences are MNHEY and SVGAGI. Trimming removed 0 bases from V and 7 bases from J, with 12 bases in between. This CDR3 is built from 14 residues. The CDR3 DNA is TGTGCCAGCAGTTACTCGCACCCGATGAGTGAAGCTTTCTTT. Protein sequence: CASSYSHPMSEAFF.

The CDR3, as DNA: TGTGCCAGCAGCTTAACCGCGGGACAGAACTATGGCTACACCTTC. Amino acid sequence: CASSLTAGQNYGYTF. The V and J genes are TRBV7-3 and TRBJ1-2; 7 bases are shared with TRBD1. This CDR3 contains 15 residues. CDR1 and CDR2 (germline): SGHTA, FQGTGA. The trim removed 0 bases at V and 2 bases at J, leaving 3 bases unmatched.

This clone was detected a few times. This chain uses TRBV7-2 with TRBJ1-1, with 12 positions matching TRBD1. V lost 5 bases and J lost 11; bases outside the gene matches: 12. The CDR3 spans 15 residues. The germline CDR1 and CDR2 sequences are SGHTA and FQGNSA. The DNA for the CDR3 is TGTGCCAGCAGCCTGCGGGACAGGGGGCCATCGGCCGCTTTCTTT. Translated: CASSLRDRGPSAAFF.

The chain has TRBV6-7 and TRBJ1-2, with 12 bases matching TRBD1. TRBV6-7 is an ORF, with its function uncertain. The V segment lost 6 bases and the J segment 7 bases; nucleotides outside the gene matches: 9. This CDR3 region has 15 residues. This chain's CDR3 is CASRLEGTGGGGYTF. DNA of the CDR3: TGTGCCAGCAGGCTAGAAGGGACAGGGGGCGGTGGCTACACCTTC.

This chain connects TRBV7-6 to TRBJ1-1, with D uncertain. This CDR3 has 15 amino acids. V was clipped by 1 base and J by 0 bases, with 9 bases between them. Per the germline V gene, CDR1 is SGHVS and CDR2 is FNYEAQ. The DNA of the CDR3 is TGTGCCAGCAGCTTAGAGAACGGTATGAACACTGAAGCTTTCTTT. As protein: CASSLENGMNTEAFF.

V and J are TRBV7-2 and TRBJ1-1; TRBD1 matches at 7 bases. V shed 5 bases and J 6 bases; nucleotides not matched to a gene: 6. Germline CDR1 and CDR2: SGHTA and FQGNSA. This CDR3 comprises 13 residues. The CDR3 loop is CASSQRQGAEAFF. The CDR3 DNA sequence: TGTGCCAGCAGCCAAAGACAGGGCGCTGAAGCTTTCTTT.

The J gene is TRBJ2-3, the V gene TRBV19, with D possibly being TRBD1 or TRBD2 (6 bases each). The CDR3 loop spans 14 amino acids. Germline V gene sequence: CDR1 LNHDA, CDR2 SQIVND (reference sequence). V dropped 7 bases and J dropped 5 bases, with 16 bases sitting between them. DNA of the CDR3: TGTGCCAGTACCTTGGGCAGGGGAGGAGATACGCAGTATTTT. Translated, it gives CASTLGRGGDTQYF.

The chain joins TRBV7-2 to TRBJ1-3; D not certain. This CDR3 region has 13 residues. Germline CDR1 and CDR2: SGHTA and FQGNSA. The ends were cut back, 5 bases at V and 4 bases at J, with 9 bases in the middle. The CDR3 DNA reads TGTGCCAGCAGCCGGGGTTCAGGAAACACCATATATTTT. Its translation: CASSRGSGNTIYF.

The chain is built from TRBV28 and TRBJ2-6; perhaps TRBD2 as D (5 bases). Germline CDR1 and CDR2: MDHEN and SYDVKM. The CDR3 is 16 amino acids. V shed 5 bases and J shed 1 base, with 12 bases lying between them. The CDR3 DNA sequence: TGTGCCAGCAGTCCCCTCGGCGGGTCTGGGGCCAACGTCCTGACTTTC. Translation gives CASSPLGGSGANVLTF.

By share, this clone ranks as medium-sized. For the CDR3, the DNA is TGTGCCAGCAGTTACAACGCGGACGGGGAGCAGTTCTTC. This translates into CASSYNADGEQFF. The chain carries TRBV6-5 and TRBJ2-1, with D uncertain. V was cut by 2 bases and J by 10 bases, with 12 bases left in between. The germline V gene encodes CDR1 MNHEY and CDR2 SVGAGI. The CDR3 has 13 amino acids.

The chain joins TRBV27 to TRBJ2-7; TRBD1 agrees at 8 bases. Trimming cost V 3 bases and J 2 bases; bases outside gene matches: 6. Germline CDR1 MNHEY, CDR2 SMNVEV (reference sequence). This CDR3 has 15 residues. Here the CDR3 reads CASSFIGQGTYEQYF. CDR3 nucleotides: TGTGCCAGCAGTTTCATAGGACAGGGCACCTACGAGCAGTACTTC.

The V gene is TRBV29-1, the J gene TRBJ1-2; D perhaps matches TRBD1 (5 bases). The CDR3 sequence is 13 residues long. The germline V gene has CDR1 SQVTM and CDR2 ANQGSEA. V was trimmed by 7 bases and J by 8 bases, leaving 20 bases between them. DNA for the CDR3: TGCAGCGCCCTCGCCGCCGGGGCTGAAGGCTACACCTTC. It encodes CSALAAGAEGYTF.

The chain uses TRBV6-5 and TRBJ1-2, with a tentative D call TRBD1 (5 bases). This CDR3 is built from 13 residues. Trimming removed 6 bases at V and 8 bases at J, with 16 bases between. CDR1 and CDR2 (germline): MNHEY, SVGAGI. The CDR3 DNA sequence: TGTGCCAGCAGATTTCGGGACGTTGGAGGCTACACCTTC. It translates to CASRFRDVGGYTF.

The gene calls are TRBV7-9 and TRBJ2-4, with D tentatively TRBD1 (6 bases). V lost 4 bases and J lost 9, with 10 bases in between. This CDR3 comprises 12 residues. The germline V gene has CDR1 SEHNR and CDR2 FQNEAQ (reference sequence). This chain's CDR3 is CASSSTGSIQYF. The CDR3 coding sequence is TGTGCCAGCAGCTCTACAGGGAGCATTCAGTACTTC. Full variable domain (outside the CDR3, taken from reference TRBV7-9 and TRBJ2-4): DTGVSQNPRHKITKRGQNVTFRCDPISEHNRLYWYRQTLGQGPEFLTYFQNEAQLEKSRLLSDRFSAERPKGSFSTLEIQRTEQGDSAMYLCASSSTGSIQYFGAGTRLSVL.

This chain uses TRBV5-1 with TRBJ1-1, with 7 nucleotides matching TRBD1. The V segment lost 4 bases and the J segment 1 base; nucleotides outside the gene matches: 4. This CDR3 is built from 14 residues. Germline V lookup: CDR1 SGHRS, CDR2 YFSETQ. The CDR3 here is CASSEGGGNTEAFF. The CDR3 bases are TGCGCCAGCAGCGAAGGGGGCGGGAACACTGAAGCTTTCTTT.